These 14 T cell receptor beta chains were all obtained from the same sample, sequenced in a study of blood T cell repertoires in COVID-19 (dated by TCRdb to the early 2020s). Library preparation used the immunoSEQ multiplex PCR assay. Entries here come from immuneACCESS through TCRdb and include only in-frame sequences with V and J called. Some clones fail to appear in such tables; in the studies checked, an unresolved V gene covers under half of the shortfall, and the cause of the remainder is unknown. The sample table shows over 450,000 clones, and roughly 89% are seen once. The leading ten clones occupy 0.7% to 1% of the sample. Sequenced material: peripheral blood. Source of these receptors: a man aged 18 to 30 with COVID-19, enrolled during active disease.

The chain carries TRBV5-5 and TRBJ2-1; 8 bases fit TRBD2. This CDR3 region has 15 residues. Germline CDR1 SGHKS, CDR2 YYEKEE (reference sequence). Trimming cost V 4 bases and J 0 bases; bases outside gene matches: 3. In nucleotides, the CDR3 is TGTGCCAGCAGCCCCGGGACTAGCTCCTACAATGAGCAGTTCTTC. This translates into CASSPGTSSYNEQFF.

The chain combines TRBV14 with TRBJ2-7, with D perhaps matching TRBD2 (5 bases). This CDR3 has 17 residues. The germline CDR1 and CDR2 sequences are SGHDN and FVKESK. Trimming pared 0 bases from V and 2 bases from J, leaving 17 bases between. The CDR3 DNA reads TGTGCCAGCAGCCAAGATGGGATAGGACTCACTACCTACGAGCAGTACTTC. This sequence encodes CASSQDGIGLTTYEQYF.

V and J are TRBV19 and TRBJ2-1; the D gene is possibly TRBD2 (5 bases). Germline loops: CDR1 LNHDA, CDR2 SQIVND (reference sequence). The CDR3 is 15 residues long. With 4 bases removed from V and 8 bases from J, the gap between germline ends came to 18 bases. Written as DNA, the CDR3 is TGTGCCAGTAGTAAAGGGAGTGGTATTTTAGATGAGCAGTTCTTC. This encodes CASSKGSGILDEQFF.

The chain uses TRBV4-1 and TRBJ1-1; D unclear. Between the trimmed V and J ends, which lost 6 bases and 4 bases, there was a span of 18 bases. The CDR3 runs to 15 residues. Germline V gene sequence: CDR1 MGHRA, CDR2 YSYEKL. The CDR3 bases are TGCGCCAGCAGGAACTCCCTTTCGGAGCGCACTGAAGCTTTCTTT. Translating it yields CASRNSLSERTEAFF.

A note on this clone: This sample includes further DNA sequences coding for the same CDR3. The chain uses TRBV27 and TRBJ1-3; D may be TRBD1 (5 bases). The CDR3 is 15 amino acids. V was pared by 2 bases and J by 0 bases, with 8 bases between. Germline lookup yields CDR1 MNHEY and CDR2 SMNVEV (reference sequence). CDR3 amino acids: CASSLRGSSGNTIYF. For the CDR3, the DNA is TGTGCCAGCAGTTTAAGGGGAAGCTCTGGAAACACCATATATTTT.

The chain employs TRBV14 and TRBJ2-3; TRBD2 matches 11 bases. The CDR3 consists of 19 residues. After removal of 0 bases from V and 5 bases from J, the junction contained 13 bases not matched to a gene. Germline CDR1 is SGHDN and CDR2 is FVKESK. CDR3 sequence reads: CASSQEDLRLAGRIDTQYF. The DNA for the CDR3 is TGTGCCAGCAGCCAAGAAGACTTGAGACTAGCGGGACGGATAGATACGCAGTATTTT.

The chain recombines TRBV19 with TRBJ2-2; a weak D match, TRBD1 (6 bases). V was shortened by 6 bases and J by 4 bases, with 18 bases between the two germline ends. Germline lookup yields CDR1 LNHDA and CDR2 SQIVND (reference sequence). The CDR3 length is 16 residues. CDR3 sequence reads: CASSPPAGVRTGELFF. The CDR3 DNA reads TGTGCCAGTAGCCCCCCCGCAGGGGTGCGCACCGGGGAGCTGTTTTTT.

The chain carries TRBV25-1 and TRBJ1-6, with 7 bases lining up with TRBD1. The J segment lost 6 bases and the V segment lost 6 bases, leaving 8 bases of the junction unmatched. Per germline, CDR1 MGHDK and CDR2 SYGVNS. The CDR3 consists of 15 residues. The CDR3 loop is CASRETGQRNSPLHF. As DNA, the CDR3 is TGTGCCAGCAGGGAGACAGGGCAGCGTAATTCACCCCTCCACTTT.

The chain recombines TRBV6-5 with TRBJ1-3, with TRBD1 matching 9 bases. Germline V CDR1 and CDR2: MNHEY, SVGAGI. CDR3 size: 16 residues. With 0 bases clipped from V and 0 bases from J, the junction kept 0 bases outside the gene matches. The CDR3 coding sequence is TGTGCCAGCAGTTACTCGACAGGGGGCTCTGGAAACACCATATATTTT. It encodes CASSYSTGGSGNTIYF.

The chain couples TRBV7-9 to TRBJ2-7; perhaps TRBD1 as D (6 bases). Germline CDR1 is SEHNR and CDR2 is FQNEAQ (reference sequence). The CDR3 is made up of 14 amino acids. Trimming cost V 5 bases and J 5 bases, with 16 bases left between them. CDR3 bases: TGTGCCAGCAGCAATAGAGGGGGTTCCCACGAGCAGTACTTC. Protein: CASSNRGGSHEQYF.

The J gene is TRBJ2-4, the V gene TRBV15; D remains ambiguous. Per germline, CDR1 LNHNV and CDR2 YYDKDF (reference sequence). The CDR3 totals 14 residues. Trimming left V 0 bases short and J 6 bases short, with 9 bases between. CDR3 loop: CATSRDRSSNIQYF. CDR3 bases: TGTGCCACCAGCAGAGATCGGTCCTCAAACATTCAGTACTTC.

This chain uses TRBV7-6 with TRBJ2-5; 7 bases are shared with TRBD2. CDR1 and CDR2 (germline): SGHVS, FNYEAQ. The CDR3 is 14 amino acids. J lost 4 bases, V lost 5 bases, and 7 bases had no gene match. The CDR3 region is CASSPLGRGETQYF. The DNA of the CDR3 is TGTGCCAGCAGCCCCCTAGGGAGGGGAGAGACCCAGTACTTC.

The chain links TRBV6-6 to TRBJ1-5, with D possibly matching TRBD1 (5 bases). V gave up 5 bases and J gave up 7 bases, with 12 bases separating them. Germline lookup yields CDR1 MNHNY and CDR2 SVGAGI (reference sequence). The CDR3 extends over 13 amino acids. In DNA form, the CDR3 reads TGTGCCAGCAGTCGGACACTTGGCCAGCCCCAGCATTTT. Protein sequence: CASSRTLGQPQHF.

J is TRBJ2-7 and V is TRBV7-8; weak D call: TRBD2 (5 bases). This CDR3 has 14 amino acids. Germline loops: CDR1 SGHVS, CDR2 FQNEAQ. V gave up 4 bases and J gave up 3 bases, with 13 bases separating them. CDR3 region: CASSSAGRRYEQYF. In nucleotides, the CDR3 is TGTGCCAGCAGCTCCGCGGGCCGACGCTACGAGCAGTACTTC.